This T cell receptor (beta chain) appears in the sequencing data of a study of shared clonotypes between healthy human individuals. Notes on the study in general: The generation probabilities recorded for non-shared clonotypes fell below those of clonotypes shared by all four donors.

Measured with immunoSEQ multiplex PCR; TCRdb has only the in-frame clones, and not every one. The repertoire consists of approximately 340,000 clones, with under 80% occurring once and the leading ten covering 10%. V was clipped by 2 bases and J by 4 bases; unmatched bases: 10. The length of the CDR3 is 16 residues. Germline values: CDR1 SGHTA, CDR2 FQGTGA. Donors, without exception, were Caucasian adults residing in Nashville, Tennessee. A split of CD4+ cells into CD45RA+ naive and CD45RA-negative memory subsets was performed. On this clone itself: Its antigen is unknown.

This TCR came from a man aged 30 to 39 in good health. This sequence joins TRBV7-3 and TRBJ2-7; 8 positions agree with TRBD1. Source material: memory CD4+ T cells sorted from blood. Regarding subset: CD45RA-negative fraction. As DNA, the CDR3 is TGTGCCAGCAGCTTATATAAGACAGGGGCCCTTTACGAGCAGTACTTC. Its protein product is CASSLYKTGALYEQYF.